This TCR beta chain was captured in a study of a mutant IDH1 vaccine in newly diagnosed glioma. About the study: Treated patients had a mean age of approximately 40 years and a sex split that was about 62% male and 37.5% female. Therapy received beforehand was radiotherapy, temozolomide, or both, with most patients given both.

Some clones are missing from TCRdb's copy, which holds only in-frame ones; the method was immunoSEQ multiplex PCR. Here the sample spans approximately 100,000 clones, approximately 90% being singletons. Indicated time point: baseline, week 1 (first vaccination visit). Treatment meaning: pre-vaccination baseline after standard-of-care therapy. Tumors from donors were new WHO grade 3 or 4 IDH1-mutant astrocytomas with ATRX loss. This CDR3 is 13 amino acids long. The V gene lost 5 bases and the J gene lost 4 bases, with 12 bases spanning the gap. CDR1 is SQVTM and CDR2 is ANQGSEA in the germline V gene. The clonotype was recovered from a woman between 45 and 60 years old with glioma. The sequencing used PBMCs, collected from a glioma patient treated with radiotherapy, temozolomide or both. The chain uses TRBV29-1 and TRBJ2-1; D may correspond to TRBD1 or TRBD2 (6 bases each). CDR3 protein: CSVSTGTYNEQFF. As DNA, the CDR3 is TGCAGCGTTAGTACAGGGACTTACAATGAGCAGTTCTTC.